The source of this T cell receptor (beta chain) is a study of cytomegalovirus exposure and HLA in healthy donors. Between the trimmed V and J ends, which lost 3 bases and 14 bases, there was a span of 19 bases. The germline gives CDR1 MRHNA, CDR2 SNTAGT. The CDR3 covers 13 residues. Sequencing was performed with immunoSEQ multiplex PCR; in TCRdb, only in-frame clones are kept and a portion is missing. The profile shows 90,000 to 150,000 clones, roughly 90% of them singletons. Study results and limitations: There were a few CMV-associated chains whose specificity for CMV antigens was confirmed in vitro.

This clone was counted a single time. Its antigen is as yet unknown. The chain links TRBV6-4 to TRBJ1-2; maybe TRBD1 (6 bases). The sequence was obtained from a woman aged 18 to 35 in good health and CMV-seropositive. The sequencing input was PBMCs. The CDR3 DNA reads TGTGCCAGCAGTGAAGGCAGGGGCCGGACGAGGACCTTC. It is translated as CASSEGRGRTRTF.